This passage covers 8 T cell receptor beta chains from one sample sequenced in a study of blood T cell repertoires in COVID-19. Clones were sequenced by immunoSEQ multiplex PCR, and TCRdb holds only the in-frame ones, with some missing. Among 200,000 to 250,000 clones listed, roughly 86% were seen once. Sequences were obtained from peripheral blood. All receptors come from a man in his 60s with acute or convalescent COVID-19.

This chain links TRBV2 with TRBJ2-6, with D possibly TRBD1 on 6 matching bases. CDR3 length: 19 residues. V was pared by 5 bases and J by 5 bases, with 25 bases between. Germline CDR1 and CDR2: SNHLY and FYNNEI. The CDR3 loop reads CASSRSRDTPAPRANVLTF. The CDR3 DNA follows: TGTGCCAGCAGTCGTAGTCGGGACACACCCGCCCCCAGGGCCAACGTCCTGACTTTC.

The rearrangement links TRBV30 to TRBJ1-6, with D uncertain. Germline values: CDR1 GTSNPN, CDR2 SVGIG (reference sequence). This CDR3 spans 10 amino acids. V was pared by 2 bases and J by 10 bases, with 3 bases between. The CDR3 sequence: CAWSPSPLHF. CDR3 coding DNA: TGTGCCTGGAGTCCGTCACCCCTCCACTTT.

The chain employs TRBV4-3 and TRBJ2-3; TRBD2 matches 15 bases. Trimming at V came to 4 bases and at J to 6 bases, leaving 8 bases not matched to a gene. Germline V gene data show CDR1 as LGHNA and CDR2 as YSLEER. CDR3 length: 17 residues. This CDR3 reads CASSPGLAGGPVDTQYF. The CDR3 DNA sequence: TGCGCCAGCAGCCCGGGACTAGCGGGGGGACCTGTGGATACGCAGTATTTT.

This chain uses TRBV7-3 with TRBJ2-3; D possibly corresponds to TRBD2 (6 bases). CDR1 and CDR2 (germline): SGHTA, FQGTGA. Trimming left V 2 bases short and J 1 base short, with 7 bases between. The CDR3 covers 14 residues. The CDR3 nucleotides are TGTGCCAGCAGCTTATCGGGGGGCACAGATACGCAGTATTTT. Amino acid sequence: CASSLSGGTDTQYF.

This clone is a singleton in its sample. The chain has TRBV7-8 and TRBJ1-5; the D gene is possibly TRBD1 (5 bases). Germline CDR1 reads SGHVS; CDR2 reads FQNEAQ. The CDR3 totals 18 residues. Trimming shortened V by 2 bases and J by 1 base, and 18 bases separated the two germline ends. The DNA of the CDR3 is TGTGCCAGCAGCTTATTTGGGTCAGGGATGGGGAGCAATCAGCCCCAGCATTTT. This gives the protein CASSLFGSGMGSNQPQHF.

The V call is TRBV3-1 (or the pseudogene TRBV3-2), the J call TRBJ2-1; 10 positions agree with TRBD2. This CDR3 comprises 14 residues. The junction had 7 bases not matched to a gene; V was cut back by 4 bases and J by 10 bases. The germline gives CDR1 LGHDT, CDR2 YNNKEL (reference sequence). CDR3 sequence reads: CASSLSGGAREQFF. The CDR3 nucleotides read TGTGCCAGCAGCCTGAGCGGGGGGGCACGAGAGCAGTTCTTC.

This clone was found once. CDR3 coding DNA: TGTGCCAGCTCACCACTCCCGGGGACTAGCGGGGGAGACTACGAGCAGTACTTC. This translates into CASSPLPGTSGGDYEQYF. This sequence joins TRBV18 and TRBJ2-7; 14 nucleotides agree with TRBD2. V trimming: 1 base; J trimming: 3 bases; junction bases outside the gene matches: 8. CDR3 length equals 18 residues. Per germline, CDR1 KGHSH and CDR2 LQKENI.

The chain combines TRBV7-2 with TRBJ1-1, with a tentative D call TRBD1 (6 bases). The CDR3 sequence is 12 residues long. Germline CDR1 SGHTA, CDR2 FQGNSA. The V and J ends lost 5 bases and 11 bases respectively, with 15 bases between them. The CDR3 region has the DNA TGTGCCAGCAGCCAGACAGGCCCGGGGGCTTTCTTT. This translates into CASSQTGPGAFF.